This TCR beta chain was observed in a study of T cells in Graves' hyperthyroidism and ophthalmopathy (dated by TCRdb to about 2019). About the full investigation: Peripheral blood samples were taken at the time of initial diagnosis, prior to any treatment. TCR V-J signatures able to tell the groups apart were searched for in a discovery cohort of 90 to 100 patients, of whom around 42 had Graves' ophthalmopathy and under 65 had stable Graves' hyperthyroidism. An independent validation cohort of fewer than 20 hyperthyroidism patients and about 15 patients who later progressed to ophthalmopathy tested prospective prediction of ophthalmopathy. For training and testing, the 100 patients in the discovery cohort were randomly divided in a 7:3 ratio. In addition, the study compared T-cell repertoires in thyroid tissue and in blood from a handful of Graves' hyperthyroidism patients. Following sampling, methimazole starting at 30 mg daily was given to hyperthyroidism patients, and high-dose intravenous methylprednisolone was given to ophthalmopathy patients. The paper describes TCR Vbeta CDR3 sequencing of 130 to 150 peripheral blood samples, made up of roughly 45 ophthalmopathy patients, around 78 hyperthyroidism patients and approximately 17 progressor patients.

With regard to this clonotype: Its antigen target is currently unknown. Base qualities were left out, and no much larger clone turns up one base away.

Hyperthyroidism patients were newly diagnosed, with disease duration under 2 months, and aged 18 to 65 years. Patients with uncontrolled infections, other autoimmune diseases, pregnancy or lactation were excluded. Diagnoses were based on clinical symptoms, serum thyroxine and TRAb, thyroid ultrasound and orbital computed tomography. Blood from progressor patients was collected at the time of first diagnosis with hyperthyroidism, before any ophthalmopathy symptoms had appeared. PBMCs were isolated from about 10 ml of fresh peripheral blood by Ficoll-Paque density gradient centrifugation. Progressor patients were defined as those initially diagnosed with Graves' hyperthyroidism in whom ophthalmopathy developed during follow-up. Total RNA was extracted with Trizol reagent, and quality was checked on an Agilent 2100 Bioanalyzer. TCR beta CDR3 regions were amplified from RNA transcripts. For the first round of RT-PCR on the TCR CDR3, the HTBI primer set was used together with the Qiagen OneStep RT-PCR kit. Libraries were constructed in a second round of multiplex PCR, after which size selection and purification were performed. Sequencing of the libraries was done on an Illumina HiSeq2000 using paired-end 100 bp reads. As for the original processing: Raw data were processed with SOAPnuke, discarding reads with adapters, uncalled bases, mean Phred below 15, or no exact constant-primer or identifier match. COPE v1.2.5 was used to merge high-quality paired reads, and clonotypes were defined as unique nucleotide sequences. MiTCR v1.1 was used to align clonotypes to the IMGT TRBV, TRBD and TRBJ reference segments. The analysis was restricted to V-J combinations with a frequency above 0.0001, which together covered 99.2% of the repertoires. A TCS score was defined as the ratio of F50 (clonal expansion) to E x V (chaos), with BLOSUM62-based TCRdist applied between CDR3 peptides within each V-J. Welch's t-statistics and random forest reduced fewer than 550 V-J features to around 14, which were used in a naive Bayes classifier (R e1071). Through fastp at Q25 and MiXCR, TCRdb rebuilt clones from the public reads, retaining in-frame beta chains. When rows share a CDR3 protein, they turn into one entry using the most common DNA and genes. TCRdb's processing, not the authors' own work, is the source of the V and J calls. The sample yields about 360,000 distinct CDR3 sequences; approximately 14% were counted once. The ten largest clones represent about a quarter of the sample.

Per the germline V gene, ENHRY is the CDR1 and SYGVKD is the CDR2. Counted from cysteine to phenylalanine, this CDR3 has 15 amino acids. Left in the record is the CDR3 DNA by itself, 45 bases read in frame from the first base. The junction carries 19 bases between V and J, which are trimmed by 10 bases and 4 bases respectively. General findings and caveats noted by the study authors: Sample size was not statistically predetermined, and investigators were not blinded to group allocation. In cross-validation, a model built on a 13 V-J signature told ophthalmopathy apart from stable hyperthyroidism with 85% to 90% sensitivity and about 81% specificity, and in testing the same model reached 80%/75%. In validation, the model predicted progression to ophthalmopathy with 55% to 71% sensitivity and approximately 74% specificity, a median of 6.5 months before onset. Most expanded thyroid clonotypes (frequency above 0.001) were also detected in blood, suggesting blood repertoires may reflect thyroid immune responses.

Here the chain combines TRBV10-3 and TRBJ1-4; a tentative D call is TRBD1 (5 bases match). The source of this sequence is a woman between 18 and 29 years old with Graves' hyperthyroidism that later progressed to Graves' ophthalmopathy. The specimen was blood. The nucleotide sequence reads TGTGCCACCGGGTCCACGGGGACGGGTAATGAAAAACTGTTTTTT. This codes for CATGSTGTGNEKLFF.